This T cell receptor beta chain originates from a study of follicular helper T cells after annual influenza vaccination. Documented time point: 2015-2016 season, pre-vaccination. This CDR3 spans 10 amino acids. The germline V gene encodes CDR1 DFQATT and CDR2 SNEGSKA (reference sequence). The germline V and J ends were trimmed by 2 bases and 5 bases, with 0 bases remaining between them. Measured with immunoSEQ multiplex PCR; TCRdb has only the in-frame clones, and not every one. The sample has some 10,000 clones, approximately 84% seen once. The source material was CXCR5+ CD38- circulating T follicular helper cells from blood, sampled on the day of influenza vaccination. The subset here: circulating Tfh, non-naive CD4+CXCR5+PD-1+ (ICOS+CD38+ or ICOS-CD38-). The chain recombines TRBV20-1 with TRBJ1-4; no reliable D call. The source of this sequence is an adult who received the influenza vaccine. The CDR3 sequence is CSARNEKLFF. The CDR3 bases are TGCAGTGCTAGAAATGAAAAACTGTTTTTT.